Following are 9 T cell receptor beta chains from one sample sequenced in a study of blood T cell repertoires in COVID-19. The assay was immunoSEQ multiplex PCR, and TCRdb's table has in-frame clones only and misses some. Of under 350,000 clones listed, 89% are singletons. Sequencing was performed on peripheral blood. The receptors come from a man aged 50 or older with acute or convalescent COVID-19.

The J gene is TRBJ2-2, the V gene TRBV27; 13 nucleotides align to TRBD2. V trimming: 1 base; J trimming: 5 bases; junction bases outside the gene matches: 7. Germline loops: CDR1 MNHEY, CDR2 SMNVEV (reference sequence). The CDR3 is made up of 18 amino acids. CDR3 loop: CASSLLTSGGAGTGELFF. In nucleotides, the CDR3 is TGTGCCAGCAGTTTATTAACTAGCGGGGGGGCCGGAACCGGGGAGCTGTTTTTT.

This chain links TRBV27 with TRBJ1-2, with 7 positions matching TRBD1. The V segment lost 6 bases and the J segment 0 bases; nucleotides outside the gene matches: 4. In germline, CDR1 is MNHEY, CDR2 SMNVEV (reference sequence). This CDR3 is 14 amino acids long. The CDR3 here is CASSPGGANYGYTF. For the CDR3, the DNA is TGTGCCAGCAGCCCAGGGGGAGCTAACTATGGCTACACCTTC.

This chain uses TRBV5-4 with TRBJ2-7; D is possibly TRBD2 (7 bases). The CDR3 runs to 15 residues. Trimming took off 4 bases at V and 5 bases at J, with 19 bases between the two ends. The V gene's germline CDR1 is SGHNT and CDR2 YYREEE (reference sequence). Here the CDR3 reads CASSPGGLPLDEQYF. DNA for the CDR3: TGTGCCAGCAGCCCCGGGGGGCTCCCTCTAGACGAGCAGTACTTC.

The chain employs TRBV11-3 and TRBJ1-6; unclear D gene. Germline CDR1 is SGHNT and CDR2 is YENEEA. This CDR3 region has 15 residues. Trimming removed 3 bases from V and 7 bases from J, with 13 bases in between. This CDR3 is CASSLVQVVNSPLHF. The CDR3 DNA is TGTGCCAGCAGCTTGGTTCAGGTTGTCAATTCACCCCTCCACTTT.

The gene calls are TRBV6-5 and TRBJ1-2; the D is unclear. The germline gives CDR1 MNHEY, CDR2 SVGAGI. This CDR3 comprises 14 residues. Trimming took 5 bases from V and 5 from J, leaving 15 bases between them. The CDR3 loop reads CASSRAEPRYGYTF. CDR3 sequence (DNA): TGTGCCAGCAGTCGTGCAGAGCCGAGGTATGGCTACACCTTC.

The chain joins TRBV29-1 to TRBJ1-4, with 11 bases fitting TRBD1. The germline CDR1 and CDR2 sequences are SQVTM and ANQGSEA. The CDR3 runs to 13 residues. V was clipped by 8 bases and J by 5 bases; unmatched bases: 4. CDR3 sequence: CSIWTGGNEKLFF. The DNA of the CDR3 is TGCAGCATATGGACAGGGGGCAATGAAAAACTGTTTTTT.

The V gene is TRBV10-3, the J gene TRBJ1-2, with D possibly being TRBD1 (6 bases). V was trimmed by 6 bases and J by 0 bases, leaving 11 bases between them. This CDR3 is 14 amino acids long. The germline gives CDR1 ENHRY, CDR2 SYGVKD. The CDR3 nucleotides are TGTGCCATCAGCCAGGGGCCGTCTAACTATGGCTACACCTTC. It is translated as CAISQGPSNYGYTF.

V and J are TRBV2 and TRBJ1-3; maybe TRBD1 (6 bases). Looked up from germline, CDR1 is SNHLY and CDR2 is FYNNEI. V lost 8 bases and J lost 3, with 17 bases in between. CDR3 length: 15 residues. The CDR3 region has the DNA TGTGCCAGCGGATTGACAGGCCAACTTGGAAACACCATATATTTT. The encoded protein is CASGLTGQLGNTIYF.

The CDR3 DNA reads as TGTGCCAGCAGTTACAGCTTCTACGAGCAGTACTTC. Protein sequence: CASSYSFYEQYF. J is TRBJ2-7 and V is TRBV2; D gene unclear. The V gene lost 5 bases and the J gene lost 3 bases, with 8 bases spanning the gap. CDR1 and CDR2 (germline): SNHLY, FYNNEI. This CDR3 contains 12 residues. The variable domain in full, with the rest retrieved from reference TRBV2 and TRBJ2-7, is EPEVTQTPSHQVTQMGQEVILRCVPISNHLYFYWYRQILGQKVEFLVSFYNNEISEKSEIFDDQFSVERPDGSNFTLKIRSTKLEDSAMYFCASSYSFYEQYFGPGTRLTVT.